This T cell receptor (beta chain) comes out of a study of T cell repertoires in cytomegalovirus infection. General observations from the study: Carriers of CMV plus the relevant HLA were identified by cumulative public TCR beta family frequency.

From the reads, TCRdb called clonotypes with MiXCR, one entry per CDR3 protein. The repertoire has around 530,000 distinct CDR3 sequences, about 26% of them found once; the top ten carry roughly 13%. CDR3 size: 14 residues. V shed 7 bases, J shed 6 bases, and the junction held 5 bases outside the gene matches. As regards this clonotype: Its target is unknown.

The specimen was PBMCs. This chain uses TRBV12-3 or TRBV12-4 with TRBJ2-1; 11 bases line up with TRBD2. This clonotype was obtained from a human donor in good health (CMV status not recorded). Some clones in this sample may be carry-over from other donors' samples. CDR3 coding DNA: TGTGCCAGCATCCAGGGACTAGCGGTCAATGAGCAGTTCTTC. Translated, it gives CASIQGLAVNEQFF.